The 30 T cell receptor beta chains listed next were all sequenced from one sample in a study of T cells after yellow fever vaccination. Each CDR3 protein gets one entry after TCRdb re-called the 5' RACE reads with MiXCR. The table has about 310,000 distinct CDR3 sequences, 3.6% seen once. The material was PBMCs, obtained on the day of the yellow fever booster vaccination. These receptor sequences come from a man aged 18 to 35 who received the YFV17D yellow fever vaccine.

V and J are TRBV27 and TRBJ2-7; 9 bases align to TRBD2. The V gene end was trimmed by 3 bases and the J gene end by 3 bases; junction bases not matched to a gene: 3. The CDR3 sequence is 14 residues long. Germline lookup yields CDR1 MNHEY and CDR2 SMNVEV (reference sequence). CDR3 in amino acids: CASSLTSGYYEQYF. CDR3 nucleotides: TGTGCCAGCAGTTTGACTAGCGGATACTACGAGCAGTACTTC.

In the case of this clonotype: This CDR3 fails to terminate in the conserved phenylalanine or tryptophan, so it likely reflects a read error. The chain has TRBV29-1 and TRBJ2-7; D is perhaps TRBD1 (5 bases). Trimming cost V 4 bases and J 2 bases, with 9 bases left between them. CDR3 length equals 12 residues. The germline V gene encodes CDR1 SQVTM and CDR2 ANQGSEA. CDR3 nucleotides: TGCAGCGTTGGACAGCAGCCCTACGAGCAGTACCTC. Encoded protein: CSVGQQPYEQYL.

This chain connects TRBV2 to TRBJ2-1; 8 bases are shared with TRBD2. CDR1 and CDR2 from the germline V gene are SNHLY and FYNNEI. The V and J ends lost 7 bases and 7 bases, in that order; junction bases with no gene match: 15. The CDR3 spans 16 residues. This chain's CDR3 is CASTARGGEHRNEQFF. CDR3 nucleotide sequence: TGTGCCAGCACCGCTCGGGGGGGGGAGCATAGAAATGAGCAGTTCTTC.

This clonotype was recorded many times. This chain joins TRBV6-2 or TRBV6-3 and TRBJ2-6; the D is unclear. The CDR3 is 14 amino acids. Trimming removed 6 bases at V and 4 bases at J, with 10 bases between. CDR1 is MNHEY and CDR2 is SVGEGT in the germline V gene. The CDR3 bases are TGTGCCAGCAGGGGGTTGACCGGGGCCAACGTCCTGACTTTC. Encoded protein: CASRGLTGANVLTF.

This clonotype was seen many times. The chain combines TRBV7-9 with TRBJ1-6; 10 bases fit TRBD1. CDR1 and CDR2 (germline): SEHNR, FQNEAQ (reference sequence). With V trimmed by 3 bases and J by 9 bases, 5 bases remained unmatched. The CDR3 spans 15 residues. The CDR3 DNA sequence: TGTGCCAGCAGCTTCCGGGGACAGGGGCGTTCACCCCTCCACTTT. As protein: CASSFRGQGRSPLHF. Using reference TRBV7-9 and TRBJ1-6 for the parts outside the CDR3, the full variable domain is DTGVSQNPRHKITKRGQNVTFRCDPISEHNRLYWYRQTLGQGPEFLTYFQNEAQLEKSRLLSDRFSAERPKGSFSTLEIQRTEQGDSAMYLCASSFRGQGRSPLHFGNGTRLTVT.

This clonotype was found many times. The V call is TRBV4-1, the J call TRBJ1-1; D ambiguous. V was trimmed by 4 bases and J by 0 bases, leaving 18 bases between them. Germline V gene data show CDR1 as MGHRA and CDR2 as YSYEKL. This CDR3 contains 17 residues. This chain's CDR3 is CASSPLHIPGMNTEAFF. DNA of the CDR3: TGCGCCAGCAGCCCCCTACACATTCCGGGAATGAACACTGAAGCTTTCTTT.

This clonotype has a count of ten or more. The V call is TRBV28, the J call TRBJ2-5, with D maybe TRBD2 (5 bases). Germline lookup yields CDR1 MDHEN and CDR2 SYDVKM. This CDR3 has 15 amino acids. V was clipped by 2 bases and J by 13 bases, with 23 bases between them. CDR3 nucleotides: TGTGCCAGCAGTTTAATTAGGGCGCCGGGAACCGCATGGTACTTC. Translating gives CASSLIRAPGTAWYF.

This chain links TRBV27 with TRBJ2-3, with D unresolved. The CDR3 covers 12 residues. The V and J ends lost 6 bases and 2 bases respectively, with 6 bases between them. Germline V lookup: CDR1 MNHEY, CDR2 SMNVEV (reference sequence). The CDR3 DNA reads TGTGCCAGCAGAGGTAACACAGATACGCAGTATTTT. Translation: CASRGNTDTQYF.

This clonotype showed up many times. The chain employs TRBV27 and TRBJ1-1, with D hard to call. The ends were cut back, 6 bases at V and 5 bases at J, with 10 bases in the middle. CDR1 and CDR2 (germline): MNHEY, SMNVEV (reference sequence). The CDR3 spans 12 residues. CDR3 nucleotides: TGTGCCAGCAGCCAAGAAGGAACTGAAGCTTTCTTT. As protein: CASSQEGTEAFF.

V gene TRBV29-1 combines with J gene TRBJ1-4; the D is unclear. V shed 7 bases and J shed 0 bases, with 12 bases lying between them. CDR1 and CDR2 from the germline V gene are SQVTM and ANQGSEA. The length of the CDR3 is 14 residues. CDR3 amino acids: CSATDMPTNEKLFF. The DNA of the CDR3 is TGCAGCGCCACCGACATGCCAACTAATGAAAAACTGTTTTTT.

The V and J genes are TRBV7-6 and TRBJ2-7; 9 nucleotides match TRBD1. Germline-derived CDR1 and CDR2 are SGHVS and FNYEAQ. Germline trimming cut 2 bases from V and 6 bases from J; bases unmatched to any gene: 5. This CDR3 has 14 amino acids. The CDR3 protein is CASSLQGQGTEQYV. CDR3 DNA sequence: TGTGCCAGCAGCTTACAGGGACAGGGAACCGAGCAGTACGTC.

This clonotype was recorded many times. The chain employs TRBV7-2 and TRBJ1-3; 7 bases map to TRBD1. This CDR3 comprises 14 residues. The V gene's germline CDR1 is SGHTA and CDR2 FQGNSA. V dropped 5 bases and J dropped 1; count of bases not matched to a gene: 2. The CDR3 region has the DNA TGTGCCAGCAGCGTGACAGGGTCTGGAAACACCATATATTTT. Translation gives CASSVTGSGNTIYF.

CDR3 in DNA: TGCGCCAGCAGCTTGGAAACAGGTCCGGCCTACGAGCAGTACTTC. Translation: CASSLETGPAYEQYF. V and J are TRBV5-1 and TRBJ2-7; a possible D gene is TRBD1 (5 bases). V was clipped by 0 bases and J by 2 bases, with 12 bases between them. This CDR3 region has 15 residues. CDR1 is SGHRS and CDR2 is YFSETQ in the germline V gene. Full variable domain (missing parts from reference TRBV5-1 and TRBJ2-7): KAGVTQTPRYLIKTRGQQVTLSCSPISGHRSVSWYQQTPGQGLQFLFEYFSETQRNKGNFPGRFSGRQFSNSRSEMNVSTLELGDSALYLCASSLETGPAYEQYFGPGTRLTVT.

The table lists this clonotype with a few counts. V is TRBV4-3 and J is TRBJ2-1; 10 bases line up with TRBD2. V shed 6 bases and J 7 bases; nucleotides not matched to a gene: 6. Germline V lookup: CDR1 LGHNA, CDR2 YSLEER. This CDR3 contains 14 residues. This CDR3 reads CASRRTSGLNEQFF. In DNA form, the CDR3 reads TGCGCCAGCAGGCGGACTAGCGGTCTGAATGAGCAGTTCTTC.

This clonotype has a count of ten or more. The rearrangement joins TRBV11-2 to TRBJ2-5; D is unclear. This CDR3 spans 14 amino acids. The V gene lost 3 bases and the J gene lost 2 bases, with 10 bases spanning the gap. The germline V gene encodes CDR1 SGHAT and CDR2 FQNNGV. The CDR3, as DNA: TGTGCCAGCAGCTTTTCGATCGTTCAAGAGACCCAGTACTTC. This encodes CASSFSIVQETQYF.

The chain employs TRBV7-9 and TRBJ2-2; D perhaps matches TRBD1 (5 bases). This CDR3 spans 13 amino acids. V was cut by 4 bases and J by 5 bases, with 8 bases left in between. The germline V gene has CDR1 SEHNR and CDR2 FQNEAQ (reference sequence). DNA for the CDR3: TGTGCCAGCAGCTCTAAGGGGACCGGGGAGCTGTTTTTT. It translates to CASSSKGTGELFF.

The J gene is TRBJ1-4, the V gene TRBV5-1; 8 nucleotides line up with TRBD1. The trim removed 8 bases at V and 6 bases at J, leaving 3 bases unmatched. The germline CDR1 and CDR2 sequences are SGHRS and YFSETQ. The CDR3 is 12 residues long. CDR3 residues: CASTGGDEKLFF. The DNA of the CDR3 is TGCGCCAGTACAGGGGGGGATGAAAAACTGTTTTTT.

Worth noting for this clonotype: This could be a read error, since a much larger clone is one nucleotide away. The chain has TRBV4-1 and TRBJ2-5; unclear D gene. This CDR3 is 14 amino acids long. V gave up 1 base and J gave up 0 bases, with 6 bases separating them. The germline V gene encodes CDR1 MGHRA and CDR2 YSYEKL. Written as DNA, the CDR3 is TGCGCCAGCAGCCAAGTTGTCTACCAAGAGACCCAGTACTTC. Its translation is CASSQVVYQETQYF.

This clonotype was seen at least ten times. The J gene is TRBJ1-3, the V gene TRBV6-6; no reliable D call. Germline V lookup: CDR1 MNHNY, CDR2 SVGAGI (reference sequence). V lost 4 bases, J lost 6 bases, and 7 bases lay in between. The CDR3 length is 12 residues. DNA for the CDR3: TGTGCCAGCAGTTTACCTGAAAACACCATATATTTT. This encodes CASSLPENTIYF.

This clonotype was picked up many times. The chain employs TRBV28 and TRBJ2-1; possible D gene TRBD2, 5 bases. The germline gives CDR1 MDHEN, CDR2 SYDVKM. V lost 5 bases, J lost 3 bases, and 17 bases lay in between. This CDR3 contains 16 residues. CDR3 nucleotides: TGTGCCAGCAGTCCCACCGGGGTCCTTGTCTACAATGAGCAGTTCTTC. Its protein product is CASSPTGVLVYNEQFF.

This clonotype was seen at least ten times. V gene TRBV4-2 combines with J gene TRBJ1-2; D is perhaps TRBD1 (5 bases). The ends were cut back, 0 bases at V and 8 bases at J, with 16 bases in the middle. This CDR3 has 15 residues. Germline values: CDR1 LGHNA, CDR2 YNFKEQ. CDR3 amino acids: CASSQDGADSYGYTF. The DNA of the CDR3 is TGTGCCAGCAGCCAAGACGGGGCAGATTCGTACGGCTACACCTTC.

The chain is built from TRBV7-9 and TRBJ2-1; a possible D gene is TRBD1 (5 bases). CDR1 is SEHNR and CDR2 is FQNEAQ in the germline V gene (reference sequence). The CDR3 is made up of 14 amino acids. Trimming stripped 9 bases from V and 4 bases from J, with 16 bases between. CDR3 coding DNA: TGTGCCAGTAGGGGCCGAGAAACTTACAATGAGCAGTTCTTC. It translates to CASRGRETYNEQFF.

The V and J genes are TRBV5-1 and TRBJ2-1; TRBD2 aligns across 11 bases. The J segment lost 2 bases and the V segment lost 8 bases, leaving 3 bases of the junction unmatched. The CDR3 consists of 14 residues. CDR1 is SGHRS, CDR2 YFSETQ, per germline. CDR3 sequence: CASSGGAPYNEQFF. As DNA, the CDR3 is TGCGCCAGTAGCGGGGGGGCCCCCTACAATGAGCAGTTCTTC.

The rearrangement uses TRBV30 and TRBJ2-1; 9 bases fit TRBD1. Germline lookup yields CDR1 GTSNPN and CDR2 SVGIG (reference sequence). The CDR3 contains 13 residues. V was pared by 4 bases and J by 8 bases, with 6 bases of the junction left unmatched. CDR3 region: CAWTAGTGYEQFF. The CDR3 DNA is TGTGCCTGGACAGCCGGGACAGGGTATGAGCAGTTCTTC.

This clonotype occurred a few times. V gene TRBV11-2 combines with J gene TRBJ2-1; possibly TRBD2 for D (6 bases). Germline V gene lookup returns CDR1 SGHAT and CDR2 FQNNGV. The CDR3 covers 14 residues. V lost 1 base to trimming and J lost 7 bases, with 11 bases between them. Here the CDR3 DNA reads TGTGCCAGCAGCTTAGGATTCGGGGGAAATGAGCAGTTCTTC. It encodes CASSLGFGGNEQFF.

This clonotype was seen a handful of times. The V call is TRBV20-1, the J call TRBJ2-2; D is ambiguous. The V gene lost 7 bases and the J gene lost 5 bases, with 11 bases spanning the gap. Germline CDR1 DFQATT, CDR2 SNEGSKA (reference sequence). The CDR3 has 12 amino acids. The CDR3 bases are TGCAGTGTTGCGGAAGGGACCGGGGAGCTGTTTTTT. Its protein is CSVAEGTGELFF.

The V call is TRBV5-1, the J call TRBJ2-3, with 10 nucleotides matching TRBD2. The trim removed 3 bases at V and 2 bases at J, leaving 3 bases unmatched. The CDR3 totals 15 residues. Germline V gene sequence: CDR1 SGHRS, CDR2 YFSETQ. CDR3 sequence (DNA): TGCGCCAGCAGCTGGACTAGCGGATCCACAGATACGCAGTATTTT. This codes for CASSWTSGSTDTQYF.

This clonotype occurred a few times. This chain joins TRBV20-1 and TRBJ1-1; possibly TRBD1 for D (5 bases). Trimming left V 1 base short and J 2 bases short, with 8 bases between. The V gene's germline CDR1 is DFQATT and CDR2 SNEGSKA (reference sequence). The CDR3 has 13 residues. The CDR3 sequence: CSARGGTNTEAFF. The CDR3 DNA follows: TGCAGTGCTAGAGGGGGCACTAACACTGAAGCTTTCTTT.

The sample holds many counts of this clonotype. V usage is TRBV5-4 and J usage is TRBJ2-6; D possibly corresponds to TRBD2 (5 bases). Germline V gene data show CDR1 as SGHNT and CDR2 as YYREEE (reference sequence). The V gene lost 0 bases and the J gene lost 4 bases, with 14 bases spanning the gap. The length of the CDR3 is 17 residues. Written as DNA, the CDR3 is TGTGCCAGCAGCTTGGGAGGACGGGGAGTCGGGGCCAACGTCCTGACTTTC. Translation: CASSLGGRGVGANVLTF.

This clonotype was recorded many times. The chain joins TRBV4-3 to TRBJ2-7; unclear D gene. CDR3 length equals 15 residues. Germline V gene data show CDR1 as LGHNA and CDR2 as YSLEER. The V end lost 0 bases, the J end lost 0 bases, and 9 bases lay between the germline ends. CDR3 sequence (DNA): TGCGCCAGCAGCCAAGATTTCCAGGTCTCCTACGAGCAGTACTTC. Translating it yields CASSQDFQVSYEQYF.